Sequencing of this T cell receptor beta chain was carried out in a study of blood T cell repertoires in COVID-19. Study-level information: COVID-19 samples collected from the United States, Italy and Spain covered acute and convalescent phases. The analysed material was cDNA or gDNA that came from T cells, B-cell-depleted T cells, or PBMCs.

The CDR3 has 15 amino acids. Germline loops: CDR1 SNHLY, CDR2 FYNNEI. Trimming cost V 7 bases and J 5 bases; bases outside gene matches: 8. As originally analysed: Estimates of nucleated cell counts were drawn from the amplification of reference gene primers. Profiled with immunoSEQ multiplex PCR; TCRdb holds only in-frame clones, not every one. The V and J calls and the clone size are those of that table, but D and trimming were determined from the DNA. The sample has 99,000 or so clones, around 76% seen once; the top ten hold 19%. Input material: peripheral blood. This receptor was taken from a woman in her seventies with acute or convalescent COVID-19. The chain joins TRBV2 to TRBJ1-6, with 7 positions matching TRBD1. CDR3 sequence: CASTLAGTDNSPLHF. CDR3 sequence (DNA): TGTGCCAGCACCCTCGCCGGGACAGATAATTCACCCCTCCACTTT. The whole variable domain, filled in from reference TRBV2 and TRBJ1-6, reads EPEVTQTPSHQVTQMGQEVILRCVPISNHLYFYWYRQILGQKVEFLVSFYNNEISEKSEIFDDQFSVERPDGSNFTLKIRSTKLEDSAMYFCASTLAGTDNSPLHFGNGTRLTVT.